These T cell receptor beta chains were read from a single sample in a study of beta chain features in type 1 diabetes. Assay used: immunoSEQ multiplex PCR; TCRdb lists only in-frame clones, some missing. The repertoire holds about 160,000 clones, 9% to 12% seen once, with 0.45% to 0.5% in the top ten. Material: central memory CD4+ T cells from blood. The receptors shown here come from a man aged 30 to 45 with type 1 diabetes. Both conserved end residues are part of each CDR3. Each record gives: J gene, V gene, clone size, D gene, CDR3 protein, CDR3 DNA. A D gene is named only where the DNA matches it firmly. Size values are once, few and many counts, or a class for expanded clones, and some rows have none.

J gene: TRBJ2-3; V gene: TRBV11-2; clone size: NA; D gene: NA; CDR3 protein: CASSPRIETDTQYF; CDR3 DNA: TGTGCCAGCAGCCCTAGAATAGAGACAGATACGCAGTATTTT
J gene: TRBJ2-5; V gene: TRBV7-9; clone size: few; D gene: TRBD2; CDR3 protein: CASSFAGEETQYF; CDR3 DNA: TGTGCCAGCAGCTTCGCGGGAGAAGAGACCCAGTACTTC
J gene: TRBJ1-2; V gene: TRBV15; clone size: NA; D gene: NA; CDR3 protein: CAASFVSGYTF; CDR3 DNA: TGTGCCGCCTCATTTGTTAGTGGCTACACCTTC
J gene: TRBJ2-4; V gene: TRBV4-3; clone size: NA; D gene: NA; CDR3 protein: CASSSGLAPENIQYF; CDR3 DNA: TGCGCCAGCAGCTCCGGACTTGCGCCTGAAAACATTCAGTACTTC
J gene: TRBJ2-3; V gene: TRBV5-1; clone size: few; D gene: TRBD2; CDR3 protein: CASSLGLAGGATDTQYF; CDR3 DNA: TGCGCCAGCAGCTTGGGACTAGCGGGAGGAGCGACAGATACGCAGTATTTT
J gene: TRBJ1-2; V gene: TRBV15; clone size: NA; D gene: NA; CDR3 protein: CATSGTTNRESNTF; CDR3 DNA: TGTGCCACCAGCGGGACGACGAACAGGGAAAGTAACACCTTC
J gene: TRBJ2-3; V gene: TRBV4-2; clone size: NA; D gene: NA; CDR3 protein: CASSQVGGLGTDTQYF; CDR3 DNA: TGTGCCAGCAGCCAAGTAGGAGGGCTAGGTACAGATACGCAGTATTTT
J gene: TRBJ2-7; V gene: TRBV7-2; clone size: few; D gene: NA; CDR3 protein: CASSVGQISYEQYF; CDR3 DNA: TGTGCCAGCAGCGTCGGACAGATCTCCTACGAGCAGTACTTC
J gene: TRBJ2-3; V gene: TRBV10-3; clone size: few; D gene: NA; CDR3 protein: CAISSRDSRADTQYF; CDR3 DNA: TGTGCCATCAGCTCCCGGGACTCCCGAGCAGATACGCAGTATTTT
J gene: TRBJ1-1; V gene: TRBV29-1; clone size: few; D gene: NA; CDR3 protein: CSAHMNTEAFF; CDR3 DNA: TGCAGCGCGCACATGAACACTGAAGCTTTCTTT
J gene: TRBJ2-5; V gene: TRBV7-9; clone size: NA; D gene: NA; CDR3 protein: CASSYQSGDETQYF; CDR3 DNA: TGTGCCAGCAGCTACCAGTCGGGGGATGAGACCCAGTACTTC
J gene: TRBJ2-5; V gene: TRBV9; clone size: NA; D gene: TRBD2; CDR3 protein: CASSVDSGKEETQYF; CDR3 DNA: TGTGCCAGCAGCGTAGATAGCGGGAAGGAAGAGACCCAGTACTTC
J gene: TRBJ2-2; V gene: TRBV30; clone size: few; D gene: NA; CDR3 protein: CAWRGGPYTGELFF; CDR3 DNA: TGTGCCTGGAGAGGCGGGCCGTACACCGGGGAGCTGTTTTTT
J gene: TRBJ2-7; V gene: TRBV7-9; clone size: few; D gene: NA; CDR3 protein: CASSEVRAYEQYF; CDR3 DNA: TGTGCCAGCAGTGAAGTGAGGGCCTACGAGCAGTACTTC
J gene: TRBJ2-7; V gene: TRBV29-1; clone size: NA; D gene: NA; CDR3 protein: CSVTASSYEQYF; CDR3 DNA: TGCAGCGTTACCGCTAGCTCCTACGAGCAGTACTTC
J gene: TRBJ1-2; V gene: TRBV5-1; clone size: few; D gene: TRBD1; CDR3 protein: CASSLETGGAEGYTF; CDR3 DNA: TGCGCCAGCAGCTTGGAGACAGGGGGCGCGGAGGGCTACACCTTC
J gene: TRBJ2-1; V gene: TRBV7-2; clone size: few; D gene: TRBD2; CDR3 protein: CASSLSLREGYNEQFF; CDR3 DNA: TGTGCCAGCAGCTTAAGTCTCCGGGAGGGGTACAATGAGCAGTTCTTC
J gene: TRBJ1-2; V gene: TRBV27; clone size: few; D gene: NA; CDR3 protein: CASSWSRGEGYTF; CDR3 DNA: TGTGCCAGCAGTTGGAGCAGGGGCGAGGGCTACACCTTC
J gene: TRBJ2-3; V gene: TRBV7-9; clone size: few; D gene: TRBD1; CDR3 protein: CASSLGTGTLSGGTQYF; CDR3 DNA: TGTGCCAGCAGCCTGGGGACAGGGACCCTTTCGGGGGGTACGCAGTATTTT
J gene: TRBJ2-4; V gene: TRBV5-1; clone size: NA; D gene: TRBD2; CDR3 protein: CASSLGLAGAAKNIQYF; CDR3 DNA: TGCGCCAGCAGCCTCGGACTAGCGGGAGCGGCCAAAAACATTCAGTACTTC
J gene: TRBJ2-5; V gene: TRBV19; clone size: NA; D gene: NA; CDR3 protein: CASRTGTHQETQYF; CDR3 DNA: TGTGCCAGTAGGACGGGGACTCACCAAGAGACCCAGTACTTC
J gene: TRBJ2-3; V gene: TRBV30; clone size: NA; D gene: NA; CDR3 protein: CAWSGGGGTQYF; CDR3 DNA: TGTGCCTGGAGTGGAGGAGGAGGTACGCAGTATTTT
J gene: TRBJ2-1; V gene: TRBV2; clone size: NA; D gene: TRBD2; CDR3 protein: CASRSSGSAGEQFF; CDR3 DNA: TGTGCCAGCAGGTCTAGCGGGAGTGCTGGTGAGCAGTTCTTC
J gene: TRBJ1-2; V gene: TRBV7-3; clone size: few; D gene: NA; CDR3 protein: CASSLDNGANYGYTF; CDR3 DNA: TGTGCCAGCAGCTTAGATAACGGGGCTAACTATGGCTACACCTTC
J gene: TRBJ2-7; V gene: TRBV11-2; clone size: few; D gene: NA; CDR3 protein: CASSFRAEGRGVSYEQYF; CDR3 DNA: TGTGCCAGCAGCTTTAGAGCGGAGGGACGAGGGGTCTCCTACGAGCAGTACTTC
J gene: TRBJ2-3; V gene: TRBV2; clone size: NA; D gene: TRBD2; CDR3 protein: CASSGLATDTQYF; CDR3 DNA: TGTGCCAGCAGTGGACTAGCCACAGATACGCAGTATTTT
J gene: TRBJ2-4; V gene: TRBV7-2; clone size: NA; D gene: TRBD1; CDR3 protein: CASTPEGAFGIQYF; CDR3 DNA: TGTGCCAGCACTCCAGAGGGGGCGTTTGGCATTCAGTACTTC
J gene: TRBJ1-1; V gene: TRBV2; clone size: few; D gene: NA; CDR3 protein: CASSEFSHTEAFF; CDR3 DNA: TGTGCCAGCAGTGAATTCTCTCACACTGAAGCTTTCTTT
J gene: TRBJ1-2; V gene: TRBV7-2; clone size: NA; D gene: NA; CDR3 protein: CASSFNVAGAYGYTF; CDR3 DNA: TGTGCCAGCAGCTTTAACGTGGCAGGCGCCTATGGCTACACCTTC
J gene: TRBJ1-2; V gene: TRBV30; clone size: NA; D gene: NA; CDR3 protein: CAWTGSGVGYTF; CDR3 DNA: TGTGCCTGGACGGGGTCCGGCGTCGGGTACACCTTC
J gene: TRBJ2-7; V gene: TRBV29-1; clone size: NA; D gene: TRBD1; CDR3 protein: CSARDRGDYEQYF; CDR3 DNA: TGCAGCGCGCGGGACAGGGGCGACTACGAGCAGTACTTC
J gene: TRBJ1-2; V gene: TRBV25-1; clone size: NA; D gene: TRBD1; CDR3 protein: CASSDRDRAYGYTF; CDR3 DNA: TGTGCCAGCAGTGATCGGGACAGGGCCTATGGCTACACCTTC
J gene: TRBJ2-2; V gene: TRBV18; clone size: few; D gene: NA; CDR3 protein: CASSPLSGTPNTGELFF; CDR3 DNA: TGTGCCAGCTCACCACTTTCCGGGACTCCGAACACCGGGGAGCTGTTTTTT
J gene: TRBJ2-5; V gene: TRBV5-6; clone size: few; D gene: TRBD2; CDR3 protein: CASRGRTGGETQYF; CDR3 DNA: TGTGCCAGCAGGGGAAGGACGGGAGGTGAGACCCAGTACTTC
J gene: TRBJ2-1; V gene: TRBV28; clone size: NA; D gene: TRBD2; CDR3 protein: CASSTKAAGSYNEQFF; CDR3 DNA: TGTGCCAGCAGTACCAAAGCAGCGGGGTCCTACAATGAGCAGTTCTTC
J gene: TRBJ1-1; V gene: TRBV5-1; clone size: NA; D gene: NA; CDR3 protein: CASSFIVGAGTEAFF; CDR3 DNA: TGCGCCAGCAGCTTCATTGTGGGAGCCGGCACTGAAGCTTTCTTT
J gene: TRBJ2-3; V gene: TRBV2; clone size: few; D gene: NA; CDR3 protein: CASAQDGSLTDTQYF; CDR3 DNA: TGTGCCAGCGCACAGGACGGGAGTCTCACAGATACGCAGTATTTT
J gene: TRBJ2-7; V gene: TRBV7-3; clone size: few; D gene: TRBD2; CDR3 protein: CASSLGGSGYEQYF; CDR3 DNA: TGTGCCAGCAGCTTAGGCGGGAGTGGCTACGAGCAGTACTTC
J gene: TRBJ1-1; V gene: TRBV11-1; clone size: NA; D gene: NA; CDR3 protein: CASSLANQGEAFF; CDR3 DNA: TGTGCCAGCAGCTTAGCTAACCAGGGTGAAGCTTTCTTT
J gene: TRBJ1-1; V gene: TRBV4-3; clone size: few; D gene: NA; CDR3 protein: CASSQGLMNTEAFF; CDR3 DNA: TGCGCCAGCAGCCAAGGGCTTATGAACACTGAAGCTTTCTTT
J gene: TRBJ2-2; V gene: TRBV27; clone size: NA; D gene: TRBD1; CDR3 protein: CASSFPGQGGGELFF; CDR3 DNA: TGTGCCAGCAGTTTCCCGGGACAGGGAGGCGGGGAGCTGTTTTTT